This TCR beta chain was sequenced for a study of PD-L1 blockade in urothelial cancer. Across the whole study: Patients' prior chemotherapy regimens numbered 0 to 3.

CDR3 size: 16 residues. Per the germline V gene, CDR1 is PRHDT and CDR2 is FYEKMQ (reference sequence). Trimming removed 2 bases from V and 7 bases from J; junction bases left unmatched: 12. This clone was seen more than once but under ten times. What it binds is not known. Patients were living with locally advanced or metastatic urothelial carcinoma. Study outcomes and limitations: Greater 3-week expansion of tumor-associated blood clones was recorded for durable-benefit patients.

Some clones are missing from TCRdb's copy, which holds only in-frame ones; the method was immunoSEQ multiplex PCR. This sample has about 35,000 clones, with almost 85% found just once. V gene TRBV13 combines with J gene TRBJ2-5, with 8 bases identical to TRBD2. The source material was PBMCs, sampled around atezolizumab (anti-PD-L1) treatment. The sequence was obtained from a man aged 65 to 85 with urothelial cancer. For the CDR3, the DNA is TGTGCCAGCAGCTTACAGGCCCGAAGTAGCGGGATGACCCAGTACTTC. Translation: CASSLQARSSGMTQYF.